One and the same sample provided the 30 T cell receptor beta chains below, sequenced in a study of T cell responses to AZD1222 COVID-19 vaccine. The repertoire was sequenced with immunoSEQ multiplex PCR; TCRdb's copy has only in-frame clones and lacks some. The table lists about 150,000 clones, roughly 94% of them singletons. The sample was peripheral blood, taken on day 0 of AZD1222 vaccination. These receptors were collected from an adult in good health.

The V gene is TRBV14, the J gene TRBJ1-2, with D perhaps TRBD1 (5 bases). The V gene's germline CDR1 is SGHDN and CDR2 FVKESK. The CDR3 is 13 residues long. V was pared by 4 bases and J by 2 bases, with 8 bases between. CDR3 nucleotides: TGTGCCAGCAGCCCGGGACGGAACTATGGCTACACCTTC. Protein sequence: CASSPGRNYGYTF. Using reference TRBV14 and TRBJ1-2 for the parts outside the CDR3, the full variable domain is EAGVTQFPSHSVIEKGQTVTLRCDPISGHDNLYWYRRVMGKEIKFLLHFVKESKQDESGMPNNRFLAERTGGTYSTLKVQPAELEDSGVYFCASSPGRNYGYTFGSGTRLTVV.

The genes are TRBV7-6 and TRBJ2-2; D may be TRBD1 (7 bases). V was trimmed by 6 bases and J by 5 bases, leaving 25 bases between them. The CDR3 length is 18 residues. Germline CDR1 and CDR2: SGHVS and FNYEAQ. The DNA for the CDR3 is TGTGCCAGCAGTCACGGGGACAGACTATACCGGGGGACCGGGGAGCTGTTTTTT. Its translation is CASSHGDRLYRGTGELFF.

V usage is TRBV2 and J usage is TRBJ2-1; 8 bases align to TRBD1. V dropped 1 base and J dropped 6; count of bases not matched to a gene: 5. The CDR3 consists of 15 residues. The V gene's germline CDR1 is SNHLY and CDR2 FYNNEI. In DNA, the CDR3 is TGTGCCAGCAGTGAAGGCCAGGGGGCCCTCAATGAGCAGTTCTTC. It codes for CASSEGQGALNEQFF.

This chain connects TRBV6-1 to TRBJ1-5, with D uncertain. CDR1 is MNHNS, CDR2 SASEGT, per germline. Trimming took 3 bases from V and 1 from J, leaving 10 bases between them. This CDR3 has 15 amino acids. Here the CDR3 reads CASSDGRVSNQPQHF. DNA for the CDR3: TGTGCCAGCAGTGATGGTAGGGTGAGCAATCAGCCCCAGCATTTT.

This clone was seen a single time. The gene calls are TRBV30 and TRBJ1-2; no clear D gene. The CDR3 runs to 14 residues. Trimming pared 1 base from V and 2 bases from J, leaving 11 bases between. Per the germline V gene, CDR1 is GTSNPN and CDR2 is SVGIG (reference sequence). The CDR3, as DNA: TGTGCCTGGAGTGGAGCTGAGCAGAACTATGGCTACACCTTC. It yields the protein CAWSGAEQNYGYTF. The variable domain in full, with the rest retrieved from reference TRBV30 and TRBJ1-2, is SQTIHQWPATLVQPVGSPLSLECTVEGTSNPNLYWYRQAAGRGLQLLFYSVGIGQISSEVPQNLSASRPQDRQFILSSKKLLLSDSGFYLCAWSGAEQNYGYTFGSGTRLTVV.

The chain couples TRBV6-5 to TRBJ2-7; D is uncertain. The CDR3 extends over 15 amino acids. Germline V lookup: CDR1 MNHEY, CDR2 SVGAGI. Trimming cost V 6 bases and J 0 bases, with 15 bases left between them. The chain's CDR3 is CASRPTARSSYEQYV. CDR3 in DNA: TGTGCCAGCAGGCCAACCGCAAGAAGCTCCTACGAGCAGTACGTC.

The chain is built from TRBV6-4 and TRBJ2-2, with D possibly matching TRBD1 (5 bases). This CDR3 is 16 amino acids long. In germline, CDR1 is MRHNA, CDR2 SNTAGT. V gave up 0 bases and J gave up 4 bases, with 12 bases separating them. The CDR3 here is CASSDSKTATTGELFF. Written as DNA, the CDR3 is TGTGCCAGCAGTGACTCGAAGACAGCGACCACCGGGGAGCTGTTTTTT.

This CDR3 is CASRPTGFFLHGYTF. CDR3 nucleotides: TGTGCCAGCAGACCGACAGGGTTTTTCTTGCATGGCTACACCTTC. This sequence joins TRBV14 and TRBJ1-2; TRBD1 agrees at 7 bases. Trimming removed 6 bases from V and 6 bases from J; junction bases left unmatched: 13. The germline CDR1 and CDR2 sequences are SGHDN and FVKESK. This CDR3 region has 15 residues.

The DNA of the CDR3 is TGTGCCAGCAGTGATCGGGTAGCGAGAGATACGCAGTATTTT. Translating gives CASSDRVARDTQYF. The gene calls are TRBV6-1 and TRBJ2-3, with D maybe TRBD2 (5 bases). CDR3 size: 14 residues. The V gene lost 3 bases and the J gene lost 5 bases, with 12 bases spanning the gap. Germline V gene lookup returns CDR1 MNHNS and CDR2 SASEGT.

The chain combines TRBV6-4 with TRBJ2-2; no firm D call. In germline, CDR1 is MRHNA, CDR2 SNTAGT. This CDR3 has 12 amino acids. V was cut by 8 bases and J by 4 bases, with 8 bases left in between. The CDR3 reads CASRSATGELFF. Here the CDR3 DNA reads TGTGCCAGCCGATCCGCCACCGGGGAGCTGTTTTTT.

This clone has just one count. The gene calls are TRBV5-5 and TRBJ2-7; D ambiguous. CDR1 is SGHKS, CDR2 YYEKEE, per germline (reference sequence). V was trimmed by 2 bases and J by 6 bases, leaving 12 bases between them. This CDR3 is 13 amino acids long. DNA of the CDR3: TGTGCCAGCAGCTTTGGTACAACGTCCGAGCAGTACGTC. Amino acids: CASSFGTTSEQYV.

As DNA, the CDR3 is TGCAGCGTGCGAGCCGTGGATACGCAGTATTTT. This translates into CSVRAVDTQYF. The chain carries TRBV29-1 and TRBJ2-3, with D unclear. V lost 6 bases and J lost 6, with 10 bases in between. This CDR3 is 11 amino acids long. Germline assignment: CDR1 SQVTM and CDR2 ANQGSEA.

The rearrangement links TRBV5-1 to TRBJ2-1; 14 nucleotides line up with TRBD2. This CDR3 comprises 19 residues. From germline, CDR1 is SGHRS and CDR2 YFSETQ. The trim removed 5 bases at V and 4 bases at J, leaving 14 bases unmatched. The CDR3 DNA sequence: TGCGCCAGCAGTTTAGTGACTAGCGGGGGGGCCCGTACATACAATGAGCAGTTCTTC. It yields the protein CASSLVTSGGARTYNEQFF.

The V call is TRBV28, the J call TRBJ2-4; D uncertain. V shed 3 bases and J shed 8 bases, with 11 bases lying between them. The length of the CDR3 is 13 residues. The V gene's germline CDR1 is MDHEN and CDR2 SYDVKM. The CDR3 protein is CASSLGSRYIQYF. The CDR3, as DNA: TGTGCCAGCAGTTTGGGGTCGCGGTACATTCAGTACTTC.

The chain is built from TRBV7-8 and TRBJ1-1; perhaps TRBD1 as D (5 bases). The V and J ends lost 1 base and 0 bases respectively, with 9 bases between them. This CDR3 comprises 15 residues. Germline V gene lookup returns CDR1 SGHVS and CDR2 FQNEAQ. CDR3 region: CASSLVRGVNTEAFF. In DNA form, the CDR3 reads TGTGCCAGCAGCTTAGTTAGGGGTGTGAACACTGAAGCTTTCTTT.

The DNA for the CDR3 is TGTGCCAGGGTATACTTGATACGGGGAATTGAAAAACTGTTTTTT. Translated: CARVYLIRGIEKLFF. The rearrangement links TRBV6-7 to TRBJ1-4; no definite D call. Being an ORF, TRBV6-7 has a function that is uncertain. Trimming shortened V by 9 bases and J by 7 bases, and 21 bases separated the two germline ends. The CDR3 has 15 amino acids.

This clone was detected once. The chain is built from TRBV5-4 and TRBJ1-6; D is perhaps TRBD1 (5 bases). Deletions cut 3 bases from V and 9 bases from J, with 13 bases between. CDR1 is SGHNT and CDR2 is YYREEE in the germline V gene (reference sequence). CDR3 length: 14 amino acids. The CDR3 sequence: CASSSGLPGSPLHF. The CDR3 nucleotides are TGTGCCAGCAGCTCGGGACTGCCTGGTTCACCCCTCCACTTT.

This chain joins TRBV10-3 and TRBJ2-3; 10 bases are shared with TRBD1. Unmatched junction bases numbered 6, after V lost 10 bases and J lost 5 bases. This CDR3 region has 13 residues. CDR1 is ENHRY and CDR2 is SYGVKD in the germline V gene. The CDR3 here is CATGTGDVDTQYF. CDR3 in DNA: TGTGCCACCGGGACAGGGGATGTAGATACGCAGTATTTT.

V gene TRBV27 combines with J gene TRBJ1-6, with D possibly matching TRBD1 (5 bases). V shed 6 bases and J shed 9 bases, with 9 bases lying between them. The germline CDR1 and CDR2 sequences are MNHEY and SMNVEV (reference sequence). The CDR3 is 12 amino acids. The CDR3 loop is CASRLQGSPLHF. In DNA form, the CDR3 reads TGTGCCAGCAGACTTCAGGGTTCACCCCTCCACTTT.

The chain carries TRBV5-4 and TRBJ2-1, with D possibly TRBD2 on 6 matching bases. V shed 7 bases and J shed 0 bases, with 23 bases lying between them. In germline, CDR1 is SGHNT, CDR2 YYREEE (reference sequence). The CDR3 has 18 residues. CDR3 bases: TGTGCCAGCCCCTCGTCGGGTTTAGCGGAGGACTCCTACAATGAGCAGTTCTTC. Amino acids: CASPSSGLAEDSYNEQFF.

The chain links TRBV21-1 to TRBJ2-3. TRBV21-1 is reported as a pseudogene. CDR3 length: 17 residues. This CDR3 is CASSKQGGRKTTDTQYF. CDR3 nucleotide sequence: TGTGCCAGCAGCAAACAAGGGGGGAGAAAAACTACAGATACGCAGTATTTT.

This clone was counted a single time. The chain has TRBV5-1 and TRBJ2-5; weak D call: TRBD2 (6 bases). The V gene lost 0 bases and the J gene lost 7 bases, with 10 bases spanning the gap. Per germline, CDR1 SGHRS and CDR2 YFSETQ. The CDR3 is 13 residues long. CDR3 in amino acids: CASSLGQAGTQYF. The CDR3 DNA reads as TGCGCCAGCAGCTTGGGGCAAGCGGGGACCCAGTACTTC.

The V gene is TRBV6-2 or TRBV6-3, the J gene TRBJ2-3, with 12 bases that match TRBD2. The CDR3 is 16 amino acids. Looked up from germline, CDR1 is MNHEY and CDR2 is SVGEGT. The V segment lost 2 bases and the J segment 2 bases; nucleotides outside the gene matches: 2. This CDR3 reads CASSYGLAGPTDTQYF. The CDR3 DNA reads TGTGCCAGCAGTTACGGACTAGCGGGGCCCACAGATACGCAGTATTTT.

The chain links TRBV24-1 to TRBJ2-1; D is possibly TRBD2 (6 bases). The CDR3 totals 12 residues. Trimming shortened V by 10 bases and J by 4 bases, and 10 bases separated the two germline ends. The V gene's germline CDR1 is KGHDR and CDR2 SFDVKD. CDR3 nucleotide sequence: TGTGCCACGGGGGGTTTGTACAATGAGCAGTTCTTC. Translated: CATGGLYNEQFF.

This chain uses TRBV7-3 with TRBJ2-2; possibly TRBD1 or TRBD2 for D (5 bases each). From germline, CDR1 is SGHTA and CDR2 FQGTGA. The CDR3 runs to 16 residues. V lost 5 bases to trimming and J lost 7 bases, with 20 bases between them. Here the CDR3 DNA reads TGTGCCAGCAGCCTCCGGGGCCTGACACGTGGCGGGGAGCTGTTTTTT. It translates to CASSLRGLTRGGELFF.

This clone appeared a few times. The chain couples TRBV7-8 to TRBJ1-3, with D possibly matching TRBD1 (6 bases). Trimming took 7 bases from V and 2 from J, leaving 15 bases between them. This CDR3 spans 15 amino acids. CDR1 and CDR2 (germline): SGHVS, FQNEAQ. CDR3 sequence: CASTPGTYTGNTIYF. The DNA for the CDR3 is TGTGCCAGCACCCCAGGGACATACACTGGAAACACCATATATTTT.

The chain links TRBV24-1 to TRBJ2-2, with TRBD1 as a possible D gene (5 bases). V gave up 7 bases and J gave up 6 bases, with 5 bases separating them. The CDR3 runs 11 residues. The germline CDR1 and CDR2 sequences are KGHDR and SFDVKD. CDR3 amino acids: CATRGAGELFF. The CDR3 DNA reads TGTGCCACCAGAGGGGCCGGGGAGCTGTTTTTT.

The chain is built from TRBV19 and TRBJ1-3, with a possible D match to TRBD1 (6 bases). This CDR3 is built from 15 residues. V gave up 3 bases and J gave up 2 bases, with 11 bases separating them. Germline CDR1 is LNHDA and CDR2 is SQIVND (reference sequence). As DNA, the CDR3 is TGTGCCAGTAGTATGGGGGCGGGACCTGGAAACACCATATATTTT. This codes for CASSMGAGPGNTIYF.

The chain uses TRBV19 and TRBJ1-2; TRBD1 matches at 10 bases. The CDR3 runs 16 residues. V shed 5 bases, J shed 6 bases, and the junction held 12 bases outside the gene matches. The germline V gene encodes CDR1 LNHDA and CDR2 SQIVND (reference sequence). This chain's CDR3 is CASSPSTGGASHGYTF. The CDR3 DNA is TGTGCCAGTAGTCCCTCGACAGGGGGCGCTTCTCATGGCTACACCTTC.

This sequence joins TRBV7-9 and TRBJ2-1; D unclear. The CDR3 contains 17 residues. Germline loops: CDR1 SEHNR, CDR2 FQNEAQ (reference sequence). The V gene lost 4 bases and the J gene lost 4 bases, with 20 bases spanning the gap. The CDR3 coding sequence is TGTGCCAGCAGCTCAAAGGACCGGGTTCCCCCTTACAATGAGCAGTTCTTC. This encodes CASSSKDRVPPYNEQFF.